The present TCR beta chain was sequenced within a study of blood T cells in healthy people across ages. Study outcomes and limitations: Researchers deemed the diversity estimates from one million T cells underestimates. Across samples, TCR beta diversity tracked strongly with naive T cell percentage.

This CDR3 has 12 residues. CDR1 is MNHEY and CDR2 is SVGAGI in the germline V gene. V was cut by 8 bases and J by 5 bases, with 10 bases left in between. Sample-barcoded 5' priming and a J-beta primer mix drove a second PCR of 7 to 11 cycles. One entry per CDR3 protein, called by TCRdb with MiXCR from the 5' RACE reads. The repertoire includes around 1,900,000 distinct CDR3 sequences, 35% to 50% of them detected once, and 20% to 25% sits in the top ten. In each sample, at least 7 million PBMCs were isolated. This clonotype was counted once. Its antigen is unidentified. Sequencing input: blood. V gene TRBV6-5 combines with J gene TRBJ1-5; possible D gene TRBD1, 6 bases. The receptor was isolated from a human donor in good health. The CDR3 DNA reads TGTGCCAGCGGACAGAAGGATCAGCCCCAGCATTTT. Its translation: CASGQKDQPQHF.